The 4 T cell receptor beta chains listed next were all sequenced from one sample in a study of metastatic and nonmetastatic thyroid tumors. MiXCR was used by TCRdb to re-call the PCR reads. The data contain approximately 44,000 clones, 24% of them singletons. Not a single patient had been given any form of treatment at any point before undergoing thyroid surgery. The sequenced material came from tumor tissue. The receptors shown here come from a female donor with papillary thyroid cancer or a benign thyroid nodule (not recorded which). Some clones in this sample may be carry-over from other donors' samples.

This clone was detected ten times or more. The rearrangement uses TRBV19 and TRBJ2-1; D not certain. Germline CDR1 reads LNHDA; CDR2 reads SQIVND (reference sequence). CDR3 length: 15 residues. Trimming left V 7 bases short and J 0 bases short, with 13 bases between. The CDR3 DNA is TGTGCCAGTACCCCCTACACAAACTCCTACAATGAGCAGTTCTTC. Residues: CASTPYTNSYNEQFF.

This clone came up many times. The rearrangement joins TRBV3-1 to TRBJ2-5; perhaps D is TRBD1 or TRBD2 (6 bases each). Germline lookup yields CDR1 LGHDT and CDR2 YNNKEL (reference sequence). V was cut by 6 bases and J by 5 bases, with 13 bases left in between. The CDR3 spans 13 residues. This CDR3 is CASSRLGGETQYF. In DNA form, the CDR3 reads TGTGCCAGCAGTCGACTAGGGGGGGAGACCCAGTACTTC.

The sample holds many counts of this clone. The chain is built from TRBV5-1 and TRBJ2-3; TRBD2 is a possible D gene (6 bases). Germline V gives CDR1 SGHRS, CDR2 YFSETQ. The CDR3 is made up of 17 amino acids. Trimming removed 4 bases from V and 0 bases from J, with 18 bases in between. The CDR3 DNA is TGCGCCAGCAGCCCATTCACGGGACTCTCTAGCACAGATACGCAGTATTTT. Its protein is CASSPFTGLSSTDTQYF.

By proportion, this clone is medium-sized. V gene TRBV6-1 combines with J gene TRBJ2-4; D is ambiguous. Germline CDR1 reads MNHNS; CDR2 reads SASEGT. This CDR3 comprises 15 residues. The V and J ends lost 5 bases and 0 bases respectively, with 11 bases between them. CDR3 region: CASSFRKLAKNIQYF. CDR3 in DNA: TGTGCCAGCAGTTTCCGCAAGCTAGCCAAAAACATTCAGTACTTC.